The T cell receptor beta chain described here comes from a study of beta chain features in type 1 diabetes. The entirety of the isolated RNA underwent reverse transcription, so expressed TCRB transcripts were sequenced. TCRdb's table, derived via immunoSEQ multiplex PCR, lists solely in-frame clones and lacks some. Altogether 680,000 or so clones are present, over 10% being singletons, with the ten largest covering approximately 0.022%. This clone was counted only a few times. Its antigen is not known. The CDR3 has 14 residues. The V gene's germline CDR1 is SGHNT and CDR2 YYREEE (reference sequence). V was cut by 2 bases and J by 7 bases, with 12 bases left in between. Overall study findings and caveats: TCRB CDR3s from Type 1 diabetes patients were moderately but significantly shorter in all four CD4+ subsets. The cDNA sequencing approach could over-represent high-TCR-expressing cells.

The TCR was taken from a man aged 18 to 30 with type 1 diabetes. Sequenced input: naive CD4+ T cells from blood. This sequence joins TRBV5-4 and TRBJ1-4; perhaps TRBD1 as D (5 bases). CDR3 nucleotide sequence: TGTGCCAGCAGCTTCGGGACCGGTGGTGAAAAACTGTTTTTT. Translating it yields CASSFGTGGEKLFF.